What follows describes a single T cell receptor beta chain. Its specificity is unknown. These data originate in a study of T cells after yellow fever vaccination. On the study more broadly: The fractions with low cell numbers were processed using SMART-Seq v4 Ultra Low Input. Study-wide results and limits: Though it reached lower strength, the secondary response hit its peak faster, day 5 versus 15. Most primary-vaccination clones recurred post-booster (around 95% CD4, about 87% CD8).

UMIs were added to TCR cDNA along with a universal primer site when it was made by 5'RACE template switching. TCRdb processed the 5' RACE reads anew with MiXCR; each CDR3 protein has one entry. The table has approximately 250,000 distinct CDR3 sequences, roughly 5% seen once. The CDR3 consists of 12 residues. V gave up 5 bases and J gave up 6 bases, with 13 bases separating them. From germline, CDR1 is DFQATT and CDR2 SNEGSKA (reference sequence). This rearrangement joins TRBV20-1 to TRBJ1-2, with D perhaps TRBD1 (5 bases). Sequencing used CD4+ T cells sorted from PBMCs, obtained on the day of the yellow fever booster vaccination. The receptor comes from a young man who received the YFV17D yellow fever vaccine. CDR3 in amino acids: CSASTGADGYTF. The CDR3 DNA follows: TGCAGTGCTTCAACCGGGGCTGATGGCTACACCTTC.